The 10 T cell receptor beta chains in this list originate from one sample, sequenced in a study of tumor-infiltrating lymphocytes in oesophageal squamous cell carcinoma. TCRdb recomputed calls from the PCR reads with MiXCR, one row per CDR3 protein. The sample consists of 15,000 to 20,000 distinct CDR3 sequences, 35% to 50% of them appearing once. Source material: normal esophageal tissue next to the tumor. The receptors shown here come from a male donor with esophageal squamous cell carcinoma.

The V call is TRBV7-3, the J call TRBJ2-1; 8 bases are shared with TRBD2. Germline V gene data show CDR1 as SGHTA and CDR2 as FQGTGA. J gave up 9 bases and V 2 bases, and 6 bases lay outside the gene matches. CDR3 size: 14 residues. In DNA form, the CDR3 reads TGTGCCAGCAGCTTAGAGCGGGAGTTCACTGAGCAGTTCTTC. This codes for CASSLEREFTEQFF.

The gene calls are TRBV6-4 and TRBJ2-1; weak D call: TRBD1 (6 bases). The J call is uncertain, as TRBJ2-7 better fits the DNA end. The length of the CDR3 is 14 residues. Germline V gives CDR1 MRHNA, CDR2 SNTAGT. CDR3 region: CASERGTLENEQYF. The CDR3 coding sequence is TGTGCCAGCGAAAGGGGGACCCTTGAAAACGAGCAGTACTTC.

This clonotype was recorded a few times. It is unclear where the CDR3 begins or ends on the DNA, so no DNA is shown, and the CDR3 is as TCRdb lists it. The rearrangement joins TRBV7-5 to TRBJ2-3; the table's D gene call, TRBD2, was not cross checked with the DNA. TRBV7-5 has pseudogene status. The CDR3 spans 16 residues, counting both ends. CDR3 in amino acids: CTSVPDARENWDTQYF.

In its sample, this clonotype was seen many times. The chain employs TRBV5-1 and TRBJ1-5, with D possibly TRBD1 on 5 matching bases. Germline CDR1 SGHRS, CDR2 YFSETQ. The V end lost 5 bases, the J end lost 1 base, and 10 bases lay between the germline ends. This CDR3 is built from 14 residues. CDR3 bases: TGCGCCAGCAGTCCCGGGACCAGCAATCAGCCCCAGCATTTT. It specifies CASSPGTSNQPQHF.

The chain recombines TRBV7-6 with TRBJ2-5; 13 bases are shared with TRBD2. This CDR3 spans 17 amino acids. After removal of 4 bases from V and 11 bases from J, the junction contained 16 bases not matched to a gene. The germline CDR1 and CDR2 sequences are SGHVS and FNYEAQ. As DNA, the CDR3 is TGTGCCAGCAGCTCTTTTAGGGGGACTAGCGGGAACAATGAGCAGTACTTC. It codes for CASSSFRGTSGNNEQYF.

The J gene is TRBJ2-1, the V gene TRBV5-1; D is perhaps TRBD2 (6 bases). TRBJ2-7 matches the DNA end more closely, so the J call is doubtful. Germline V gene lookup returns CDR1 SGHRS and CDR2 YFSETQ. The CDR3 has 13 residues. CDR3: CATRTDGGYEQYF. The CDR3 nucleotides read TGCGCCACCCGGACGGACGGGGGCTACGAGCAGTACTTC.

This chain uses TRBV7-2 with TRBJ2-3, with 13 bases that match TRBD2. The DNA end lines up better with TRBJ2-7; the J call may be wrong. Germline V CDR1 and CDR2: SGHTA, FQGNSA. This CDR3 comprises 15 residues. The CDR3 loop is CASSSQRTSGGEQYF. CDR3 DNA sequence: TGTGCCAGCAGCTCCCAACGGACTAGCGGGGGCGAGCAGTACTTC.

Only a few counts were recorded for this clonotype. The V and J genes are TRBV9 and TRBJ2-3; 8 bases match TRBD2. The CDR3 runs 16 residues. V lost 0 bases to trimming and J lost 6 bases; unmatched junction nucleotides: 9. Looked up from germline, CDR1 is SGDLS and CDR2 is YYNGEE. CDR3 region: CASSVAGLAAEDTQYF. CDR3 DNA sequence: TGTGCCAGCAGCGTAGCTGGACTAGCCGCCGAGGATACGCAGTATTTT.

Remarks on this clonotype: Because the CDR3's place on the DNA is in doubt, the DNA is left out and the CDR3 is given as listed by TCRdb. This chain links TRBV10-3 with TRBJ2-4. The CDR3 is 13 amino acids long, termini counted. CDR1 and CDR2 from the germline V gene are ENHRY and SYGVKD. The chain's CDR3 is CAIGVGLWLHLRF.

By its share, this clonotype is medium-sized (0.01 to 0.1%). The chain uses TRBV7-2 and TRBJ2-7; D not resolved. Germline CDR1 and CDR2: SGHTA and FQGNSA. V was clipped by 5 bases and J by 3 bases, with 14 bases between them. The CDR3 consists of 14 residues. DNA for the CDR3: TGTGCCAGCAGCCGCGAACGCAACAACTACGAGCAGTACTTC. This codes for CASSRERNNYEQYF.